These T cell receptor beta chains were read from a single sample in a study of T cells after posttransplantation cyclophosphamide. Clones were read by immunoSEQ multiplex PCR, and TCRdb kept only the in-frame ones, dropping some. The sample includes 20,000 or so clones, roughly nine tenths of them seen just once. The sample consisted of PBMCs, taken after allogeneic stem cell transplant with posttransplant cyclophosphamide. The receptors originated from a female patient in her thirties or forties who received an allogeneic stem cell transplant from a related donor, was CMV-positive, and had no GVHD. Some T cells may trace back to the graft donor. CDR3s include the opening cysteine and the closing phenylalanine or tryptophan. The D gene is left open where the match is weak. Clone size is not always given. Where it is, it says once, few, many or a class for expanded clones.

clone size	D gene	V gene	J gene	CDR3 DNA	CDR3 protein
-	TRBD1	TRBV11-2	TRBJ1-2	TGTGCCAGCAGCTTAGATCAGGGGGCGCGAGTCTATGGCTACACCTTC	CASSLDQGARVYGYTF
-	-	TRBV9	TRBJ2-7	TGTGCCAGCAGCGTAGTTGGGGACTTGAGCGAGCAGTACTTC	CASSVVGDLSEQYF
-	TRBD1	TRBV28	TRBJ2-7	TGTGCCAGCACCCCCCGGGACAGGCTATATTCGAGAAGGTTGTTC	CASTPRDRLYSRRLF
once	-	TRBV5-1	TRBJ2-7	TGCGCCAGCAGCTTGGATCGGGCGGCGGGCTACGAGCAGTACTTC	CASSLDRAAGYEQYF
-	TRBD2	TRBV29-1	TRBJ2-1	TGCAGCGTTGAAGGGGTGGAGACTAGCGGGAGGTCCGTGTCCTACAATGAGCAGTTCTTC	CSVEGVETSGRSVSYNEQFF
-	-	TRBV10-1	TRBJ1-1	TGCGCCATCCGTTGGCCGGGTGTCGAGACTGAAGCTTTCTTT	CAIRWPGVETEAFF
few	-	TRBV6-1	TRBJ1-2	TGTGCCAGCAGTGAATGGCTGGGCTACACCTTC	CASSEWLGYTF
-	-	TRBV27	TRBJ1-1	TGTGCCAGCAGTCATGAGCGGTCTCCGAACACTGAAGCTTTCTTT	CASSHERSPNTEAFF
-	TRBD2	TRBV9	TRBJ2-3	TGTGCCAGCAGCGATAGCGGGATCCGCACAGATACGCAGTATTTT	CASSDSGIRTDTQYF
-	-	TRBV9	TRBJ1-1	TGTGCCAGCAGGGCGGGACGGGAGAACACTGAAGCTTTCTTT	CASRAGRENTEAFF
-	TRBD1	TRBV30	TRBJ1-4	TGTGCCTGGAGTACCCGACAGGGTATCGAAAAACTGTTTTTT	CAWSTRQGIEKLFF